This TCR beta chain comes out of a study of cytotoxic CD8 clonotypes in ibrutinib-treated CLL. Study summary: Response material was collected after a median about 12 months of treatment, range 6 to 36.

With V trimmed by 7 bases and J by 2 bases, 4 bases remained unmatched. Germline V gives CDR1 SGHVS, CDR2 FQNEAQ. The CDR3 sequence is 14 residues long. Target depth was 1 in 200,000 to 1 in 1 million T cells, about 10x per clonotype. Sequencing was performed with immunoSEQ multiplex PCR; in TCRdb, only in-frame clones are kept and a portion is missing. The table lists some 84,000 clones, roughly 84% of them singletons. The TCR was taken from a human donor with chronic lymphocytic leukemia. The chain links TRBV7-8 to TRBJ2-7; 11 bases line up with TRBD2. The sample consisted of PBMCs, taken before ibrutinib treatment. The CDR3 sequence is CASTGTSGTYEQYF. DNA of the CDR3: TGTGCCAGCACCGGGACTAGCGGTACCTACGAGCAGTACTTC.